This T cell receptor beta chain was profiled in a study of blood T cell repertoires in COVID-19. Trimming took 4 bases from V and 7 from J; bases not matched to a gene: 4. Germline V gives CDR1 SGHKS, CDR2 YYEKEE (reference sequence). This CDR3 is 13 amino acids long. Clones were sequenced by immunoSEQ multiplex PCR, and TCRdb holds only the in-frame ones, with some missing. The table lists some 96,000 clones, about 90% of them singletons. The chain joins TRBV5-5 to TRBJ1-4; TRBD1 matches at 7 bases. The sequenced sample was peripheral blood. The sequence came from a man between 25 and 39 years old in a cohort sampled during active COVID-19. CDR3 DNA: TGTGCCAGCAGCATCGGGACAGTTGAAAAACTGTTTTTT. The encoded protein is CASSIGTVEKLFF.